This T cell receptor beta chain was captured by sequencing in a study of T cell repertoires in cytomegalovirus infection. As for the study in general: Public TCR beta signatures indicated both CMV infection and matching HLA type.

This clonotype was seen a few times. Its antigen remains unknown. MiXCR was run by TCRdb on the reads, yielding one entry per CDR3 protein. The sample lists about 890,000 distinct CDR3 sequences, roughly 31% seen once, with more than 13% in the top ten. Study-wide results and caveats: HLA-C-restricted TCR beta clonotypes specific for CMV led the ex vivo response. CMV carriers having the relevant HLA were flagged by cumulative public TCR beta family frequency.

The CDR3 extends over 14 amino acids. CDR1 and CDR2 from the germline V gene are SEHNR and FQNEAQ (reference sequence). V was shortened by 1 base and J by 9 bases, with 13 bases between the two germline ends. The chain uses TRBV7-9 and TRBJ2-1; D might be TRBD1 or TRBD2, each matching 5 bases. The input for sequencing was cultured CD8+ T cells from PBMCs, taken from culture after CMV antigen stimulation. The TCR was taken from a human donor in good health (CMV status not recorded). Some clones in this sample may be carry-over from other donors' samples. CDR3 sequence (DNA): TGTGCCAGCAGCTTAGAGGGAGAGAGGGGTGAGCAGTTCTTC. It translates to CASSLEGERGEQFF.